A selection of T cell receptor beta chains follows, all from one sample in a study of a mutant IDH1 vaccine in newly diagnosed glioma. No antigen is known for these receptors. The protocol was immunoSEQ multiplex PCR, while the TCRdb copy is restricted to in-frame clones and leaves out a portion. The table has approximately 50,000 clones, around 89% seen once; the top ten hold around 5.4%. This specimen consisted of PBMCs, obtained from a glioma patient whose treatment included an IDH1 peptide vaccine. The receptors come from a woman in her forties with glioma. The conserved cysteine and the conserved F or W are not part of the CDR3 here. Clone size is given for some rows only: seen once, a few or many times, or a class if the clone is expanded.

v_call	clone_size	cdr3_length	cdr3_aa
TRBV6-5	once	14	ASSYSSASGGYEQY
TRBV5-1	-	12	ASSLGDLNTEAF
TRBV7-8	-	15	ASSLAQGGRRNQPQH
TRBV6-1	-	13	ASSDWTGGHTEAF
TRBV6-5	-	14	ASSSQGTGINQPQH
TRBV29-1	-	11	SVLTGGGYEQY
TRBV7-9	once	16	ASSSPGLAGGSTDTQY
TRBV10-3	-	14	ATQPQAPTVSYEQY
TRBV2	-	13	ASRPSNAGAYEQY
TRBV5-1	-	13	ASSEGTALYYEQY
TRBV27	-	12	ASHEGGLEDEQY
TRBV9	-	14	ASSTPRPGTGEKLF
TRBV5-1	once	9	ASRGSYEQY
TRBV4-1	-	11	ASSQVVSGGYT
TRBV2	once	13	ASSEAGLPQETQY
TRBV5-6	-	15	ASSLTRQGAETDTQY
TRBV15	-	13	ATSRGGAGTNEQF
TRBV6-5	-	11	ASRPGGNTEAF
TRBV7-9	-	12	ASSLGTSGDEQF
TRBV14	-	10	ASSQARGEAF
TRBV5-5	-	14	ASSPGQGREFEKLF
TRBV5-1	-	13	ASSLAGRGYNEQF
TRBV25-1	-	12	ASSGREFTGELF
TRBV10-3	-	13	ASTGTGGNNSPLH
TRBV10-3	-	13	AIRGLLATYNEQF
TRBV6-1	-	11	ASSEGQALSPT
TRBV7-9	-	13	ASSFSRGGNTEAF
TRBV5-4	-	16	ASSLGGVGTSGNNEQF